Presented here are 5 T cell receptor beta chains from one specimen sequenced in a study of blood T cell repertoires in COVID-19. Some clones are missing from TCRdb's copy, which holds only in-frame ones; the method was immunoSEQ multiplex PCR. The sample shows tens of thousands of clones, 86% of them seen only once. The sample taken for sequencing was peripheral blood. All receptors come from a man aged 65-85 years with active or convalescent COVID-19.

The V gene is TRBV7-2, the J gene TRBJ1-1; D is possibly TRBD1 (6 bases). The CDR3 loop spans 13 amino acids. V was shortened by 7 bases and J by 2 bases, with 11 bases between the two germline ends. Germline V gene sequence: CDR1 SGHTA, CDR2 FQGNSA. CDR3 amino acids: CASTRDTNTEAFF. The CDR3, as DNA: TGTGCCAGCACCCGGGACACCAACACTGAAGCTTTCTTT.

The rearrangement uses TRBV7-6 and TRBJ2-5; unclear D gene. Trimming left V 1 base short and J 4 bases short, with 13 bases between. The CDR3 loop spans 15 amino acids. Germline V gene data show CDR1 as SGHVS and CDR2 as FNYEAQ. The CDR3 region has the DNA TGTGCCAGCAGCTTAGTCGCTCCCTTCGGAGAGACCCAGTACTTC. It is translated as CASSLVAPFGETQYF.

This chain uses TRBV11-2 with TRBJ2-1; 9 positions agree with TRBD2. The germline V gene has CDR1 SGHAT and CDR2 FQNNGV. V was clipped by 5 bases and J by 7 bases; unmatched bases: 9. The CDR3 sequence is 15 residues long. CDR3 bases: TGTGCCAGCAGCCTAGCGGGAAGAGTAGGGAATGAGCAGTTCTTC. Amino acids: CASSLAGRVGNEQFF.

Here the CDR3 reads CASSRQGATNEKLFF. In nucleotides, the CDR3 is TGCGCCAGCAGTAGACAGGGGGCGACTAATGAAAAACTGTTTTTT. The chain combines TRBV5-1 with TRBJ1-4, with TRBD1 matching over 10 bases. J was trimmed by 2 bases and V by 5 bases; bases with no gene match: 3. Germline assignment: CDR1 SGHRS and CDR2 YFSETQ. This CDR3 has 15 residues.

By proportion, this clone is large. The chain links TRBV27 to TRBJ2-1, with D possibly matching TRBD1 (6 bases). There are 13 residues in the CDR3. Per germline, CDR1 MNHEY and CDR2 SMNVEV (reference sequence). Trimming left V 6 bases short and J 3 bases short, with 9 bases between. The CDR3 here is CASSQDSYNEQFF. The CDR3 DNA reads TGTGCCAGCAGCCAGGACAGCTACAATGAGCAGTTCTTC.